One T cell receptor (beta chain) is described in this entry. Antigen specificity is unknown. These data originate in a study of graft-versus-host responses after intestinal transplantation. This CDR3 has 14 amino acids. V gave up 3 bases and J gave up 6 bases, with 13 bases separating them. Germline CDR1 and CDR2: WSHSY and SAAADI. The posterior iliac crest or another site supplied bone marrow after transplant. General study points: GvH clones occurred in recipient marrow; some first appeared in ileum or blood.

Assay: immunoSEQ multiplex PCR; the TCRdb copy retains only in-frame clones and omits some. This table holds under 25,000 clones, about 89% found once. This receptor was identified in a human patient who received an intestinal transplant, so some T cells may come from the graft donor. Sequenced here: bone marrow, sampled around 130 days after transplant. The chain combines TRBV10-2 with TRBJ2-3; no clear D gene. DNA of the CDR3: TGCGCCAGCAGTGATTCGGGTGGCTTCGATACGCAGTATTTT. It specifies CASSDSGGFDTQYF.